These 6 T cell receptor beta chains were sequenced from one sample in a study of control samples from healthy donors and cancer patients. Here immunoSEQ multiplex PCR was the method, and the copy in TCRdb shows in-frame clones only, minus some. This sample has 70,000 to 100,000 clones, with around 91% found just once. The sequencing sample was made of blood. The source of these receptors is a man over 45 in good health.

The rearrangement joins TRBV18 to TRBJ2-1, with 13 bases fitting TRBD2. Germline CDR1 is KGHSH and CDR2 is LQKENI. This CDR3 region has 15 residues. J lost 8 bases, V lost 2 bases, and 3 bases had no gene match. The CDR3 nucleotides are TGTGCCAGCTCACCAACTAGCGGGGGGGCTTATGAGCAGTTCTTC. Amino acids: CASSPTSGGAYEQFF.

The J gene is TRBJ1-3, the V gene TRBV7-2; D not resolved. The CDR3 consists of 13 residues. The germline CDR1 and CDR2 sequences are SGHTA and FQGNSA. V lost 5 bases to trimming and J lost 2 bases, with 7 bases between them. The CDR3 DNA is TGTGCCAGCAGCCCCCGGACTGGAAACACCATATATTTT. Amino acids: CASSPRTGNTIYF.

This clone was seen a few times. The chain has TRBV11-1 and TRBJ2-3; 9 bases line up with TRBD2. The J segment lost 5 bases and the V segment lost 1 base, leaving 4 bases of the junction unmatched. This CDR3 is built from 15 residues. Germline V gene data show CDR1 as SGHAT and CDR2 as FQDESV (reference sequence). DNA of the CDR3: TGTGCCAGCAGCTTAGGACTAGCGGAAATAGATACGCAGTATTTT. Translated: CASSLGLAEIDTQYF.

The rearrangement joins TRBV18 to TRBJ1-5; 8 bases are a match to TRBD1. Losses at the gene ends were 6 bases for V and 5 bases for J; bases not matched to a gene: 6. The length of the CDR3 is 14 residues. Germline CDR1 reads KGHSH; CDR2 reads LQKENI. CDR3 DNA sequence: TGTGCCAGCTCGCCCGGACAGGGCGATCAGCCCCAGCATTTT. Translated, it gives CASSPGQGDQPQHF.

The V gene is TRBV4-2, the J gene TRBJ2-1; TRBD2 is a possible D gene (5 bases). The V gene lost 1 base and the J gene lost 6 bases, with 7 bases spanning the gap. Germline CDR1 and CDR2: LGHNA and YNFKEQ. The CDR3 length is 13 residues. The CDR3 DNA reads as TGTGCCAGCAGCCAAGGGAGGAGCAATGAGCAGTTCTTC. Amino acid sequence: CASSQGRSNEQFF.

The J gene is TRBJ1-5, the V gene TRBV7-9, with D uncertain. This CDR3 has 13 residues. The germline V and J ends were trimmed by 5 bases and 7 bases, with 12 bases remaining between them. The germline V gene has CDR1 SEHNR and CDR2 FQNEAQ (reference sequence). CDR3 coding DNA: TGTGCCAGCAGCCCAGCGGCATCCCAGCCCCAGCATTTT. Amino acid sequence: CASSPAASQPQHF.